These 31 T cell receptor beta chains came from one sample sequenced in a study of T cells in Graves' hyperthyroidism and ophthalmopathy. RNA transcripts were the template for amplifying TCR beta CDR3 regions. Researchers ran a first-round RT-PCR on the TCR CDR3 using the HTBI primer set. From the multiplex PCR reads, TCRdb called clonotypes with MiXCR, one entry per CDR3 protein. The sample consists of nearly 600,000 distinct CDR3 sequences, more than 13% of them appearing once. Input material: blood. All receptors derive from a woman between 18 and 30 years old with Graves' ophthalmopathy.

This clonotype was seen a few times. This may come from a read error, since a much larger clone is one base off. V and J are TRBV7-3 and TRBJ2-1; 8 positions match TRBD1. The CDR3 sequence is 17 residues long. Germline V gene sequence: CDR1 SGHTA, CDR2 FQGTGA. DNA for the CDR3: TGTGCCAGCAACTTAGGCCAGGGGGCGGGCCCCCAGAATGAGCAGTTCTTC. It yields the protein CASNLGQGAGPQNEQFF.

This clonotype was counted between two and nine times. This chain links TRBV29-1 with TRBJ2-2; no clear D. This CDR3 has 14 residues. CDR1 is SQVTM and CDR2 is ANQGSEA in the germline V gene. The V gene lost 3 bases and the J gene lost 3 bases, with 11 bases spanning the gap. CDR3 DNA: TGCAGCGTTGATTTAATGAAGGACACCGGGGAGCTGTTTTTT. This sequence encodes CSVDLMKDTGELFF.

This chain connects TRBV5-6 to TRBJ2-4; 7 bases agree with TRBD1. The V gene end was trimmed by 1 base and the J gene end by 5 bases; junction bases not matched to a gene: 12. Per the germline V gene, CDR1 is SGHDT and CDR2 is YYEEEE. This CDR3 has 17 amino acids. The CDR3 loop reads CASSLHRSDRDQNIQYF. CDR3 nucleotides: TGTGCCAGCAGCTTGCATCGTTCCGACAGGGACCAAAACATTCAGTACTTC.

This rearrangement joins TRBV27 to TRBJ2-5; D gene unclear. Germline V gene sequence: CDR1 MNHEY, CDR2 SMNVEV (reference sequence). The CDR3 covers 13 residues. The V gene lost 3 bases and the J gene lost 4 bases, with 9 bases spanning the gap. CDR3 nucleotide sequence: TGTGCCAGCAGTTTCAAACTCGGAGAGACCCAGTACTTC. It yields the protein CASSFKLGETQYF.

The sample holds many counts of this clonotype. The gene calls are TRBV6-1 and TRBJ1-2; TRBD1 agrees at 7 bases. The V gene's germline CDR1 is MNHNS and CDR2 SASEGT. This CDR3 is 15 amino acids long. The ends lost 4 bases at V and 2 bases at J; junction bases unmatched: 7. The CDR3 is CASSAAGGGNYGYTF. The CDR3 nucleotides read TGTGCCAGCAGTGCGGCAGGGGGGGGAAACTATGGCTACACCTTC.

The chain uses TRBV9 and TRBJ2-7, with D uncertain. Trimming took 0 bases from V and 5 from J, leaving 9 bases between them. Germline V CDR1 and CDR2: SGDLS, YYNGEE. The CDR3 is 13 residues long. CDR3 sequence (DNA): TGTGCCAGCAGCGTAGCCGCCGATAACGAGCAGTACTTC. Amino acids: CASSVAADNEQYF.

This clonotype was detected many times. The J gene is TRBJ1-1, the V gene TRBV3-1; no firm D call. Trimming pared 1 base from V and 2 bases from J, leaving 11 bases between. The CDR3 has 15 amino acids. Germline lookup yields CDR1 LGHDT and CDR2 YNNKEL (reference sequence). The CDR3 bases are TGTGCCAGCAGCCAAGGGACTCAAATAAACACTGAAGCTTTCTTT. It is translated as CASSQGTQINTEAFF.

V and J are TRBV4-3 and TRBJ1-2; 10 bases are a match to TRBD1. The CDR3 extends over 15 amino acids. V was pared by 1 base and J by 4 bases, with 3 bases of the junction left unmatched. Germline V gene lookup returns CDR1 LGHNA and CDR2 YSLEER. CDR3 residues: CASSQGQGARYGYTF. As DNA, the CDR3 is TGCGCCAGCAGCCAAGGACAGGGGGCGCGCTATGGCTACACCTTC.

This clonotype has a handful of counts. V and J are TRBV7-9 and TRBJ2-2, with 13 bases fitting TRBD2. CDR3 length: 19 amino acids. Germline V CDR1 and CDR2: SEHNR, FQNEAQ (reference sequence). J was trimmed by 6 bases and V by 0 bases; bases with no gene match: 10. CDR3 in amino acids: CASSLAGMGTSGIAGELFF. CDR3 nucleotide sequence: TGTGCCAGCAGCTTAGCCGGGATGGGGACTAGCGGGATTGCCGGGGAGCTGTTTTTT.

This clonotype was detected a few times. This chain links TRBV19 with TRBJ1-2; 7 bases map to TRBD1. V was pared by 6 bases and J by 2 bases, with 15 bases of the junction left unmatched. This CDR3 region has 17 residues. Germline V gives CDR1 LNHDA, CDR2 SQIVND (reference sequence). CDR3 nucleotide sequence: TGTGCCAGTAGCCCGGATGGGGACAGATTCTTCAACTATGGCTACACCTTC. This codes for CASSPDGDRFFNYGYTF.

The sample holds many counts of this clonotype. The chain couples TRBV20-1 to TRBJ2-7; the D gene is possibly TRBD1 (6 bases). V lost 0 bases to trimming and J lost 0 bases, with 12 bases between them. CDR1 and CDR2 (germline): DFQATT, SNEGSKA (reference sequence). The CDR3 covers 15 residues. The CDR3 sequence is CSARDLQGPSYEQYF. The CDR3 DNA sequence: TGCAGTGCTAGAGATCTTCAGGGGCCCTCCTACGAGCAGTACTTC.

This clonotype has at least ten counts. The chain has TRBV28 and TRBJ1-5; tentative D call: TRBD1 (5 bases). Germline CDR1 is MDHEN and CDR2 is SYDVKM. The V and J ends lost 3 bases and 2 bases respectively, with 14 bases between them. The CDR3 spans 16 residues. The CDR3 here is CASSLRQGRGNQPQHF. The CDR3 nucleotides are TGTGCCAGCAGTTTGCGGCAGGGTCGGGGCAATCAGCCCCAGCATTTT.

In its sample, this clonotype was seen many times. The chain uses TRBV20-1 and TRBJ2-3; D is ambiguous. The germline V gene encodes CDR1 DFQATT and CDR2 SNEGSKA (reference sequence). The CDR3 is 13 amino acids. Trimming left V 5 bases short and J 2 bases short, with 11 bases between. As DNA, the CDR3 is TGCAGTGCTTCGGCCCGACCCACAGATACGCAGTATTTT. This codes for CSASARPTDTQYF.

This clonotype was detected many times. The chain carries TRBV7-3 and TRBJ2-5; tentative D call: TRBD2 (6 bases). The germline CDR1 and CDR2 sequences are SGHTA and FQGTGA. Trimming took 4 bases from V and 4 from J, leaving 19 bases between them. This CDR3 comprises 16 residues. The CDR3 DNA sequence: TGTGCCAGCAGCTCCATGGCGACTAGTCTTCCAGAGACCCAGTACTTC. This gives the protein CASSSMATSLPETQYF.

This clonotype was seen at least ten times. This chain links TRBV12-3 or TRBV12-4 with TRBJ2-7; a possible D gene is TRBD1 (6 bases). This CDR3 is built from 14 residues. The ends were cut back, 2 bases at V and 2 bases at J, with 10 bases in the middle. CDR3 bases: TGTGCCAGCAGTTTATCGGGACACCCCTACGAGCAGTACTTC. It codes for CASSLSGHPYEQYF.

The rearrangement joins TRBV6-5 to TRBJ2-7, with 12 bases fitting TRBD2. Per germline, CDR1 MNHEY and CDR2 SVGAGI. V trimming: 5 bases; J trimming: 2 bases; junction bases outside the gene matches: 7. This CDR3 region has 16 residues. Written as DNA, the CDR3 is TGTGCCAGCAGTCACCAACTAGCGGGAGGACCCTACGAGCAGTACTTC. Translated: CASSHQLAGGPYEQYF.

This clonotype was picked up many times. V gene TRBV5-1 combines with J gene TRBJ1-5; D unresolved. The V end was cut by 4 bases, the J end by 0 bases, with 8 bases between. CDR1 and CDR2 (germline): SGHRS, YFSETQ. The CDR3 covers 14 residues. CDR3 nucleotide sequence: TGCGCCAGCAGCCCTGGGGATAGCAATCAGCCCCAGCATTTT. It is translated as CASSPGDSNQPQHF.

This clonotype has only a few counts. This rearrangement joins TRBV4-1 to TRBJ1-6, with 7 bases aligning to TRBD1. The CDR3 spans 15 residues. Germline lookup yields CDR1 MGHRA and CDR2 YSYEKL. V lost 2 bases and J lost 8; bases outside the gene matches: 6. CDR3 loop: CASSQQTGLYSPLHF. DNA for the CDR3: TGCGCCAGCAGCCAACAGACAGGGCTTTATTCACCCCTCCACTTT.

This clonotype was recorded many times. The CDR3 sequence is CASGFSPVGVTEAFF. Here the CDR3 DNA reads TGTGCTAGTGGTTTTTCCCCGGTGGGCGTCACTGAAGCTTTCTTT. The chain recombines TRBV12-5 with TRBJ1-1; D not resolved. The germline V gene has CDR1 LGHNT and CDR2 FRNRAP. V lost 3 bases and J lost 4, with 15 bases in between. The length of the CDR3 is 15 residues. The full variable domain, its missing parts supplied by reference TRBV12-5 and TRBJ1-1, is DARVTQTPRHKVTEMGQEVTMRCQPILGHNTVFWYRQTMMQGLELLAYFRNRAPLDDSGMPKDRFSAEMPDATLATLKIQPSEPRDSAVYFCASGFSPVGVTEAFFGQGTRLTVV.

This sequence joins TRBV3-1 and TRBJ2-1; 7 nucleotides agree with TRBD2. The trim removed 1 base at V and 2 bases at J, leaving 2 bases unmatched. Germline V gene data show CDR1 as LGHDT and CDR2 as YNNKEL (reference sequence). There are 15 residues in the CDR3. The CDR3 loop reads CASSQVSGAYNEQFF. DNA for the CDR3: TGTGCCAGCAGCCAAGTCAGCGGGGCCTACAATGAGCAGTTCTTC.

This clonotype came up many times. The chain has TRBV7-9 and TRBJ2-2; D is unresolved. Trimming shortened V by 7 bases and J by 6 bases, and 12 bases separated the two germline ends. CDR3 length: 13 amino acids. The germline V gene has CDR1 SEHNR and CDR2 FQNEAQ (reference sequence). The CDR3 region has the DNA TGTGCCAGCACCACGTTAGGGTCCGGGGAGCTGTTTTTT. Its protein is CASTTLGSGELFF.

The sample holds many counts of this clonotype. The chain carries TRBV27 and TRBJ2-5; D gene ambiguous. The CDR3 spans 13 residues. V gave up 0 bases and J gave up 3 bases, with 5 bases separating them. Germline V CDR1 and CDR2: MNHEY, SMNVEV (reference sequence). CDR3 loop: CASSLSGKETQYF. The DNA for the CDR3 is TGTGCCAGCAGTTTATCTGGCAAAGAGACCCAGTACTTC.

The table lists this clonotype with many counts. DNA for the CDR3: TGTGCCACCAGTGATTGGACTAGCGGGAGATTCACCAATGAGCAGTTCTTC. It specifies CATSDWTSGRFTNEQFF. The V call is TRBV24-1, the J call TRBJ2-1; 13 bases fit TRBD2. The CDR3 runs 17 residues. Trimming took 2 bases from V and 6 from J; bases not matched to a gene: 6. The germline V gene encodes CDR1 KGHDR and CDR2 SFDVKD.

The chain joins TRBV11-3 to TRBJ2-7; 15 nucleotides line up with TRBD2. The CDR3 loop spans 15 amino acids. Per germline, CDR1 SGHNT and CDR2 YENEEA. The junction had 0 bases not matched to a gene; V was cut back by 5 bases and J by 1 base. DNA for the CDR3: TGTGCCAGCAGCGGACTAGCGGGAGGGTCCTACGAGCAGTACTTC. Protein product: CASSGLAGGSYEQYF.

The CDR3 region is CATSSTGTSGRGPYNEQFF. CDR3 DNA sequence: TGTGCCACCAGCTCGACAGGGACTAGCGGGCGCGGCCCCTACAATGAGCAGTTCTTC. The V call is TRBV24-1, the J call TRBJ2-1; 12 bases match TRBD2. Germline values: CDR1 KGHDR, CDR2 SFDVKD. This CDR3 comprises 19 residues. V was clipped by 7 bases and J by 2 bases; unmatched bases: 14.

The CDR3 sequence is CASSLDRLSSYNSPLHF. The CDR3 bases are TGTGCCAGCAGCTTGGACAGACTGAGCTCCTATAATTCACCCCTCCACTTT. The chain combines TRBV5-5 with TRBJ1-6; D unclear. The CDR3 has 17 residues. Germline V gene lookup returns CDR1 SGHKS and CDR2 YYEKEE (reference sequence). V was trimmed by 0 bases and J by 0 bases, leaving 10 bases between them.

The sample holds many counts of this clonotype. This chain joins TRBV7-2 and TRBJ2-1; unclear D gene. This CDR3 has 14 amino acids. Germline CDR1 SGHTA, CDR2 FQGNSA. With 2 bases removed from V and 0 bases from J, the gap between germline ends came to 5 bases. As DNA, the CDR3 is TGTGCCAGCAGCTTAAATCCCTCCTACAATGAGCAGTTCTTC. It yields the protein CASSLNPSYNEQFF.

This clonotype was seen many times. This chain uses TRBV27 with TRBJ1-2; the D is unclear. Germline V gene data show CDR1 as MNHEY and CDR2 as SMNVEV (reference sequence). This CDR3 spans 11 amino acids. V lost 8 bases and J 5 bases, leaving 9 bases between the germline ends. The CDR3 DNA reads TGTGCCAGCCGGACGGGATATGGCTACACCTTC. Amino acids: CASRTGYGYTF.

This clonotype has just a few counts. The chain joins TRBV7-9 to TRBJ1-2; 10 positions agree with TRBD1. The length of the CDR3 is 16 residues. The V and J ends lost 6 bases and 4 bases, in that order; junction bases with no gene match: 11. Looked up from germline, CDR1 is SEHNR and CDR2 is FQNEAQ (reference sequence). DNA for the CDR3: TGTGCCAGCAGTCTCGTCGGGACAGGGGTTGCCTATGGCTACACCTTC. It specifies CASSLVGTGVAYGYTF.

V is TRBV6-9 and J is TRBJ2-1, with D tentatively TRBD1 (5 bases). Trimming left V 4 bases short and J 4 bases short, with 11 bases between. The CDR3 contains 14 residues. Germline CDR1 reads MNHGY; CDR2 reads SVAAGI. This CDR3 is CASSFPAGYNEQFF. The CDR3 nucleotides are TGTGCCAGCAGTTTCCCCGCAGGGTACAATGAGCAGTTCTTC.

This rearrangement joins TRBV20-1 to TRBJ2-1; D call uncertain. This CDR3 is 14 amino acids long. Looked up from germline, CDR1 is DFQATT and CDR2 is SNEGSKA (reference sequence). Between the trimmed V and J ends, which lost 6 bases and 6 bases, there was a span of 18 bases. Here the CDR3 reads CSANRASMINEQFF. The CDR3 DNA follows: TGCAGTGCCAACCGGGCCAGCATGATCAATGAGCAGTTCTTC.